The entry below describes one T cell receptor beta chain. The entry originates in a study of blood T cell repertoires in COVID-19. Overall study: Samples of COVID-19 (acute and convalescent) were obtained from the United States, Italy and Spain. Nucleic acid was either cDNA or gDNA, and it came from T cells, B-cell-depleted T cells, or PBMCs.

Germline-derived CDR1 and CDR2 are MNHEY and SVGEGT. CDR3 size: 12 residues. The ends were cut back, 4 bases at V and 6 bases at J, with 9 bases in the middle. Authors' methods: For nucleated cells, counts were estimated from reference gene primer amplification. Profiling relied on immunoSEQ multiplex PCR, and the TCRdb table lists in-frame clones only, not all of them. Clonal size and the V and J genes are those of that table, whereas D and trimming came from the DNA. The table lists 45,000 or so clones, approximately 86% of them singletons. The V gene is TRBV6-2 or TRBV6-3, the J gene TRBJ2-5, with TRBD2 as a possible D gene (6 bases). The receptor comes from a human donor in a cohort sampled during active COVID-19. Sequencing input: peripheral blood. The CDR3 DNA reads TGTGCCAGCAGTTTTAGCGGAAAGACCCAGTACTTC. Protein sequence: CASSFSGKTQYF.